A selection of T cell receptor beta chains follows, all from one sample in a study of OX40 agonist ivuxolimab in advanced cancers. TCRdb's table, derived via immunoSEQ multiplex PCR, lists solely in-frame clones and lacks some. The data show over 45,000 clones, around 80% seen once. The sample here was CD4+ or CD8+ T cells sorted from blood, taken in a trial of the OX40 agonist ivuxolimab. These TCRs come from an adult with an advanced solid tumor such as melanoma, head and neck, liver or kidney cancer. Each CDR3 is given with its conserved first and last residue. The D gene is left open where the match is weak. Not every row has a clone size; where given, it reads once, few, many or a size class.

TRBJ1-1,few,TRBV5-6,NA,TGTGCCAGCAGCCCGGGGCAGAACTCCGTTAAAGCTTTCTTT,CASSPGQNSVKAFF
TRBJ1-6,NA,TRBV10-1,NA,TGCGCCAGCAGTGAGTGGGGAATTAATTCACCCCTCCACTTT,CASSEWGINSPLHF
TRBJ2-1,NA,TRBV10-3,NA,TGTGCCATCAGTGAGTCCGGGAATGAGCAGTTCTTC,CAISESGNEQFF
TRBJ2-7,few,TRBV6-5,NA,TGTGCCAGCAAGAAACTAGACGCCTACGAGCAGTACTTC,CASKKLDAYEQYF
TRBJ2-1,NA,TRBV9,NA,TGTGCCAGCAGCGTAGGTAGTCCCAATGAGCAGTTCTTC,CASSVGSPNEQFF
TRBJ2-1,NA,TRBV5-1,TRBD2,TGCGCCAGCAGCATTGGGACTAGCGGGAATGAGCAGTTCTTC,CASSIGTSGNEQFF
TRBJ1-4,NA,TRBV6-5,NA,TGTGCCAGCAGTTACTTTGGGGGGACTAATGAAAAACTGTTTTTT,CASSYFGGTNEKLFF
TRBJ2-1,once,TRBV7-2,NA,TGTGCCAGCAGCTTCTCCAGAGACAATGAGCAGTTCTTC,CASSFSRDNEQFF
TRBJ2-7,NA,TRBV7-2,TRBD1,TGTGCCAGCAGCTTAGGGGGGACAGGGAAGTACTACGAGCAGTACTTC,CASSLGGTGKYYEQYF
TRBJ2-1,NA,TRBV4-3,NA,TGCGCCAGCAGCCAAGAACTCAACAATGAGCAGTTCTTC,CASSQELNNEQFF
TRBJ1-1,NA,TRBV13,TRBD1,TGTGCCAGCAGCTTCGCAGGGGGCACTGAAGCTTTCTTT,CASSFAGGTEAFF
TRBJ2-3,NA,TRBV5-1,TRBD2,TGCGCCAGCAGCTCGGCGGGGGACCCAGATACGCAGTATTTT,CASSSAGDPDTQYF
TRBJ2-5,NA,TRBV20-1,NA,TGCAGTATGGGGGGTGGGGAGACCCAGTACTTC,CSMGGGETQYF
TRBJ2-2,once,TRBV15,TRBD1,TGTGCCACCAGCAGAGAATTGACAGGGGGCCGAGCCGGGGAGCTGTTTTTT,CATSRELTGGRAGELFF
TRBJ2-5,NA,TRBV10-1,NA,TGCGCCAGCAGTGAGACGCCAGGGGAGGACCAGTACTTC,CASSETPGEDQYF
TRBJ1-5,NA,TRBV7-9,NA,TGTGCCAGCAGTCCGGGGTGGGGGGATCATCAGCCCCAGCATTTT,CASSPGWGDHQPQHF
TRBJ2-7,NA,TRBV5-1,TRBD2,TGCGCCAGCAGCTCCCGCCCCGGGACTAGCGGGGGCGAGCAGTACTTC,CASSSRPGTSGGEQYF
TRBJ2-3,NA,TRBV5-1,NA,TGCGCCAGCAGCTACGGGGCACAAACAGATACGCAGTATTTT,CASSYGAQTDTQYF
TRBJ2-5,NA,TRBV4-1,TRBD2,TGCGCCAGCAGCCAAGTTAGCGGGGGAGAGACCCAGTACTTC,CASSQVSGGETQYF
TRBJ1-2,NA,TRBV11-2,TRBD1,TGTGCCAGCAGCCCAACCCGGACAGGGGGTGGCTACACCTTC,CASSPTRTGGGYTF
TRBJ2-7,NA,TRBV6-5,NA,TGTGCCAGCAGCCGGGACAAGACCTACGAGCAGTACTTC,CASSRDKTYEQYF
TRBJ1-2,NA,TRBV19,NA,TGTGCCAGTACCCCGGACAGAGGGGGTGGCTACACCTTC,CASTPDRGGGYTF
TRBJ1-6,NA,TRBV18,NA,TGTGCCAGCACCCAAAGGCAGGGAATTTCACCCCTCCACTTT,CASTQRQGISPLHF
TRBJ1-2,NA,TRBV29-1,TRBD1,TGCAGCGTTCAGGGACAGGGCGGAAGCTATGGCTACACCTTC,CSVQGQGGSYGYTF
TRBJ2-7,NA,TRBV18,TRBD1,TGTGCCAGCTCACTGGGACAGTCAAGCTCCTACGAGCAGTACTTC,CASSLGQSSSYEQYF
TRBJ1-4,NA,TRBV5-1,NA,TGCGCCAGCAGCCCTTTAGGTAATGAAAAACTGTTTTTT,CASSPLGNEKLFF
TRBJ2-1,NA,TRBV5-5,TRBD2,TGTGCCAGCAGCCCGGGGACTAGCGGGGGACCCTACAATGAGCAGTTCTTC,CASSPGTSGGPYNEQFF
TRBJ1-3,NA,TRBV5-4,NA,TGTGCCAGCAGCTTGGAAACCGCCAGCTCTGGAAACACCATATATTTT,CASSLETASSGNTIYF
TRBJ1-2,medium-sized,TRBV7-9,NA,TGTGCCAGCAGCTTAGCGGTGTCGGTAGCTAACTATGGCTACACCTTC,CASSLAVSVANYGYTF
TRBJ2-5,once,TRBV6-5,NA,TGTGCCAGCCGAGCAACCGGGACAACCCAAGAGACCCAGTACTTC,CASRATGTTQETQYF
TRBJ1-1,NA,TRBV7-9,TRBD1,TGTGCCAGCAGCTTAGCGGGGGGACAGGTCACTCGAGGGAACACTGAAGCTTTCTTT,CASSLAGGQVTRGNTEAFF
TRBJ2-2,NA,TRBV5-1,TRBD2,TGCGCCAGCAGCTTCAGGGAGGGGACCGGGGAGCTGTTTTTT,CASSFREGTGELFF
TRBJ2-1,once,TRBV4-1,NA,TGCGCCAGCAGCCAAGATCCGGCCAGCTCCTACAATGAGCAGTTCTTC,CASSQDPASSYNEQFF
TRBJ2-3,NA,TRBV9,NA,TGTGCCAGCAGCGTAGTAACAGATACGCAGTATTTT,CASSVVTDTQYF
TRBJ2-7,NA,TRBV6-5,TRBD1,TGTGCCAGCAGCAGGACAGGGGCGGACGAGCAGTACTTC,CASSRTGADEQYF
TRBJ2-1,NA,TRBV12-5,TRBD1,TGTGCTAGTGGTCCGGCGGACAGGGGCTACAATGAGCAGTTCTTC,CASGPADRGYNEQFF
TRBJ1-2,NA,TRBV14,NA,TGTGCCAGCAGCCAAGAAGGCGACTATGGCTACACCTTC,CASSQEGDYGYTF
TRBJ1-2,NA,TRBV7-2,TRBD1,TGTGCCAGCAGCTTATCGACGGGGACAGGGGGAAACTATGGCTACACCTTC,CASSLSTGTGGNYGYTF
TRBJ1-4,NA,TRBV18,NA,TGTGCCAGCTCACCGGTTCACCCACAACTGTTTTTT,CASSPVHPQLFF
TRBJ2-1,NA,TRBV7-6,TRBD2,TGTGCCAGCAGCTTTAATTTTAGGACTAGCGGGGCCAGCTCCTACAATGAGCAGTTCTTC,CASSFNFRTSGASSYNEQFF
TRBJ2-4,NA,TRBV7-2,NA,TGTGCCAGCAGCTCAGGACAGACGGGGAAAAACATTCAGTACTTC,CASSSGQTGKNIQYF
TRBJ1-1,NA,TRBV5-1,NA,TGCGCCAGCAGCTTGGGTGTGACTGAAGCTTTCTTT,CASSLGVTEAFF
TRBJ1-3,NA,TRBV6-5,TRBD1,TGTGCCGGGACAGGGGGAAACACCATATATTTT,CAGTGGNTIYF
TRBJ1-5,NA,TRBV19,TRBD1,TGTGCCAGTAGTATTGGGACAGGGTATAATCAGCCCCAGCATTTT,CASSIGTGYNQPQHF
TRBJ1-2,NA,TRBV5-6,NA,TGTGCCAGCAGCTTGGGGCAGGTCGGGGTTATCGCCTATGGCTACACCTTC,CASSLGQVGVIAYGYTF
TRBJ1-5,NA,TRBV2,TRBD1,TGTGCCAGCAGTGAAACCGGGACAGGGTATTCTCAGCCCCAGCATTTT,CASSETGTGYSQPQHF
TRBJ2-1,NA,TRBV11-2,TRBD2,TGTGCCAGCAGCTTGGGACCGGGGGGGGAGCAGTTCTTC,CASSLGPGGEQFF
TRBJ2-4,NA,TRBV6-1,TRBD2,TGTGCCAGCAGTGAACAGGGAGGGTGGAACATTCAGTACTTC,CASSEQGGWNIQYF
TRBJ2-7,NA,TRBV6-6,NA,TGTGCCAGCACCACTACGAATCCCTACGAGCAGTACTTC,CASTTTNPYEQYF
TRBJ2-3,NA,TRBV5-1,NA,TGCGCCAGCAGCCGGGACTGGGGCACAGATACGCAGTATTTT,CASSRDWGTDTQYF
TRBJ1-5,NA,TRBV29-1,NA,TGCAGCGTACAACAGGGTGGCCAGCCCCAGCATTTT,CSVQQGGQPQHF
TRBJ2-2,NA,TRBV2,TRBD2,TGTGCCACCCTCCCCGGGGGGGGAGCTGTTTTT,CATLPGGGAVF